The present T cell receptor beta chain was sequenced within a study of blood T cell repertoires in COVID-19. Study-wide context: From the United States, Italy and Spain came samples of acute and convalescent COVID-19.

The table came from immunoSEQ multiplex PCR; TCRdb's copy has only in-frame clones and leaves some out. In the table there are 250,000 to 300,000 clones, approximately 86% of which are singletons. Input material: peripheral blood. This clonotype was sampled from a woman in her seventies with COVID-19, enrolled during active disease.

The CDR3 DNA sequence: TGCAGCGCGGGACAGGGGAGCTCCTACGAGCAGTACTTC. Translated: CSAGQGSSYEQYF. V is TRBV29-1 and J is TRBJ2-7, with TRBD1 matching over 10 bases. Trimming at V came to 7 bases and at J to 0 bases, leaving 3 bases not matched to a gene. The CDR3 has 13 amino acids. Germline CDR1 SQVTM, CDR2 ANQGSEA.